One sample yielded the 25 T cell receptor beta chains listed below, sequenced in a study of blood T cell repertoires in COVID-19. Clones were sequenced by immunoSEQ multiplex PCR, and TCRdb holds only the in-frame ones, with some missing. The sample includes around 170,000 clones, roughly 90% of them seen just once. Sequenced material: peripheral blood. The source of these receptors is a man in his fifties or sixties with acute or convalescent COVID-19.

The chain links TRBV11-2 to TRBJ2-1; the match to TRBD1 covers 9 bases. The junction had 7 bases not matched to a gene; V was cut back by 1 base and J by 3 bases. This CDR3 spans 17 amino acids. Germline V gene sequence: CDR1 SGHAT, CDR2 FQNNGV. For the CDR3, the DNA is TGTGCCAGCAGCTTAGGGCCGGACAGGGGCCTCTACAATGAGCAGTTCTTC. Protein sequence: CASSLGPDRGLYNEQFF.

The chain joins TRBV5-1 to TRBJ1-1; TRBD1 matches at 7 bases. The CDR3 covers 19 residues. V was clipped by 1 base and J by 0 bases; unmatched bases: 15. Per the germline V gene, CDR1 is SGHRS and CDR2 is YFSETQ. The CDR3 loop reads CASSLRSRDSSKMNTEAFF. The CDR3 coding sequence is TGCGCCAGCAGCTTGAGAAGTAGGGACAGTTCAAAAATGAACACTGAAGCTTTCTTT.

The chain combines TRBV23-1 with TRBJ2-4, with D possibly matching TRBD1 (6 bases). TRBV23-1 is designated an ORF whose function remains uncertain. The CDR3 loop spans 17 amino acids. The V and J ends lost 0 bases and 3 bases respectively, with 15 bases between them. This CDR3 reads CASSQSNRVEDKNIQYF. CDR3 nucleotides: TGCGCCAGCAGTCAATCGAACAGGGTGGAAGACAAAAACATTCAGTACTTC.

The chain uses TRBV11-2 and TRBJ2-2; 8 nucleotides align to TRBD1. The CDR3 contains 19 residues. Losses at the gene ends were 3 bases for V and 5 bases for J; bases not matched to a gene: 17. Germline V CDR1 and CDR2: SGHAT, FQNNGV. The DNA of the CDR3 is TGTGCCAGCAGCTTCTCTTATGGGCAAGGACAGGGAGGTACCGGGGAGCTGTTTTTT. Translating it yields CASSFSYGQGQGGTGELFF.

The V gene is TRBV11-2, the J gene TRBJ2-5; TRBD1 matches 7 bases. V was clipped by 2 bases and J by 3 bases; unmatched bases: 0. From germline, CDR1 is SGHAT and CDR2 FQNNGV. This CDR3 has 13 amino acids. The CDR3 DNA reads TGTGCCAGCAGCTTAACAGGGGAAGAGACCCAGTACTTC. Its protein is CASSLTGEETQYF.

Here the CDR3 reads CAWSGLAGVVSYNEQFF. DNA of the CDR3: TGTGCCTGGAGCGGACTAGCGGGAGTGGTTTCCTACAATGAGCAGTTCTTC. The V and J genes are TRBV30 and TRBJ2-1; 13 nucleotides match TRBD2. Germline CDR1 and CDR2: GTSNPN and SVGIG (reference sequence). V lost 3 bases, J lost 1 base, and 6 bases stayed unmatched. The CDR3 spans 17 residues.

In this sample, this clone turned up a few times. The chain uses TRBV2 and TRBJ1-6; no clear D. The CDR3 has 15 amino acids. The germline gives CDR1 SNHLY, CDR2 FYNNEI. Trimming removed 1 base at V and 0 bases at J, with 4 bases between. CDR3 sequence (DNA): TGTGCCAGCAGTGAAGAGAGCTCCTATAATTCACCCCTCCACTTT. Its translation is CASSEESSYNSPLHF.

The chain links TRBV7-3 to TRBJ2-1; D perhaps matches TRBD2 (5 bases). This CDR3 region has 13 residues. In germline, CDR1 is SGHTA, CDR2 FQGTGA. The V and J ends lost 5 bases and 7 bases respectively, with 12 bases between them. The CDR3 coding sequence is TGTGCCAGCAGCGTCGGGATTCATAATGAGCAGTTCTTC. Residues: CASSVGIHNEQFF.

The gene calls are TRBV6-5 and TRBJ1-1; 10 bases agree with TRBD1. CDR3 size: 15 residues. V shed 8 bases and J 0 bases; nucleotides not matched to a gene: 6. Germline V CDR1 and CDR2: MNHEY, SVGAGI. This CDR3 is CASEPGQGMNTEAFF. Written as DNA, the CDR3 is TGTGCCAGCGAGCCGGGACAGGGGATGAACACTGAAGCTTTCTTT.

The chain joins TRBV27 to TRBJ2-7, with TRBD2 identical over 8 bases. The CDR3 totals 14 residues. J was trimmed by 2 bases and V by 5 bases; bases with no gene match: 5. CDR1 is MNHEY and CDR2 is SMNVEV in the germline V gene (reference sequence). Here the CDR3 reads CASSETSGPYEQYF. CDR3 bases: TGTGCCAGCAGTGAAACTAGCGGCCCCTACGAGCAGTACTTC.

This rearrangement joins TRBV29-1 to TRBJ2-3; tentatively, D is TRBD2 (5 bases). CDR3 length equals 14 residues. Germline assignment: CDR1 SQVTM and CDR2 ANQGSEA. Trimming pared 4 bases from V and 4 bases from J, leaving 15 bases between. CDR3 loop: CSVVLAAGADTQYF. Written as DNA, the CDR3 is TGCAGCGTTGTGCTGGCGGCCGGGGCAGATACGCAGTATTTT.

As concerns this clone: A read error is likely, as this CDR3 ends without the conserved phenylalanine or tryptophan. The DNA is omitted, as the CDR3 cannot be located on it reliably, and the CDR3 follows TCRdb's listing. The V gene is TRBV30, the J gene TRBJ1-2. The CDR3 totals 11 residues, both ends included. Germline lookup yields CDR1 GTSNPN and CDR2 SVGIG (reference sequence). CDR3 region: CAWVKVAATIV.

This clone turned up a few times. The V call is TRBV18, the J call TRBJ1-2, with D tentatively TRBD1 (6 bases). The V gene lost 3 bases and the J gene lost 3 bases, with 11 bases spanning the gap. Germline V gene sequence: CDR1 KGHSH, CDR2 LQKENI. The CDR3 is 14 amino acids. The DNA for the CDR3 is TGTGCCAGCTCACCCGGACAGACGTACTATGGCTACACCTTC. Translated, it gives CASSPGQTYYGYTF.

The V and J genes are TRBV3-1 (or the pseudogene TRBV3-2) and TRBJ1-5, with D uncertain. The germline V gene has CDR1 LGHDT and CDR2 YNNKEL (reference sequence). This CDR3 contains 15 residues. Trimming removed 3 bases from V and 3 bases from J, with 12 bases in between. DNA for the CDR3: TGTGCCAGCAGCCAGGACCGCGGGCCCAATCAGCCCCAGCATTTT. Its translation is CASSQDRGPNQPQHF.

J is TRBJ2-5 and V is TRBV7-2; tentative D call: TRBD1 (6 bases). This CDR3 spans 16 amino acids. CDR1 is SGHTA and CDR2 is FQGNSA in the germline V gene. Trimming left V 0 bases short and J 7 bases short, with 18 bases between. The DNA for the CDR3 is TGTGCCAGCAGCTTAGCGTCGGGACAAACGTCATGGACCCAGTACTTC. It specifies CASSLASGQTSWTQYF.

The J gene is TRBJ2-7, the V gene TRBV9, with 7 bases aligning to TRBD2. The germline gives CDR1 SGDLS, CDR2 YYNGEE. Unmatched junction bases numbered 8, after V lost 4 bases and J lost 1 base. The CDR3 is 15 amino acids. The CDR3 bases are TGTGCCAGCAGCCTCGGAGGGCGGGGGTCCTACGAGCAGTACTTC. Protein sequence: CASSLGGRGSYEQYF.

CDR3 bases: TGCGCCAGCAGCCAGATCGGGACAGGGAGAAGTGAGCAGTTCTTC. Encoded protein: CASSQIGTGRSEQFF. This chain joins TRBV4-1 and TRBJ2-1; 9 nucleotides agree with TRBD1. V shed 3 bases and J 9 bases; nucleotides not matched to a gene: 9. CDR3 size: 15 residues. CDR1 is MGHRA and CDR2 is YSYEKL in the germline V gene.

The chain links TRBV28 to TRBJ2-1; perhaps TRBD2 as D (5 bases). CDR1 and CDR2 from the germline V gene are MDHEN and SYDVKM. Trimming took 4 bases from V and 2 from J, leaving 30 bases between them. This CDR3 spans 21 amino acids. The CDR3, as DNA: TGTGCCAGCAGTTATTTCACACCTAGTAGCGAAATACCCGTCACCTACAATGAGCAGTTCTTC. It is translated as CASSYFTPSSEIPVTYNEQFF.

The chain recombines TRBV2 with TRBJ2-2; D may be TRBD1 (5 bases). Trimming took 7 bases from V and 1 from J, leaving 13 bases between them. Germline V lookup: CDR1 SNHLY, CDR2 FYNNEI. The CDR3 runs to 15 residues. CDR3 DNA: TGTGCCAGCAAGACACAGGTGGGGAACACCGGGGAGCTGTTTTTT. Its protein is CASKTQVGNTGELFF.

V is TRBV27 and J is TRBJ1-5, with D possibly matching TRBD1 (5 bases). Per the germline V gene, CDR1 is MNHEY and CDR2 is SMNVEV (reference sequence). Trimming pared 2 bases from V and 8 bases from J, leaving 13 bases between. This CDR3 is 14 amino acids long. CDR3 nucleotides: TGTGCCAGCAGTTTAAACCAGGGTAGGGAGCCCCAGCATTTT. The encoded protein is CASSLNQGREPQHF.

The chain joins TRBV12-3 or TRBV12-4 to TRBJ2-1, with 10 bases lining up with TRBD1. The CDR3 is 13 amino acids. The ends lost 8 bases at V and 8 bases at J; junction bases unmatched: 6. CDR3 DNA sequence: TGTGCCAGCGGAGAGACAGGGGGCTATGAGCAGTTCTTC. Translation: CASGETGGYEQFF.

The V call is TRBV4-1, the J call TRBJ1-1, with D possibly matching TRBD1 (6 bases). In germline, CDR1 is MGHRA, CDR2 YSYEKL. The CDR3 runs to 14 residues. Trimming removed 4 bases from V and 3 bases from J, with 12 bases in between. The CDR3 is CASSLTGPDTEAFF. The DNA for the CDR3 is TGCGCCAGCAGCCTTACAGGGCCGGACACTGAAGCTTTCTTT.

The rearrangement uses TRBV9 and TRBJ2-3; possibly TRBD2 for D (6 bases). Germline V gene sequence: CDR1 SGDLS, CDR2 YYNGEE. The length of the CDR3 is 14 residues. Trimming left V 2 bases short and J 4 bases short, with 11 bases between. CDR3 amino acids: CASSVLGGADTQYF. In DNA, the CDR3 is TGTGCCAGCAGCGTCCTGGGAGGAGCAGATACGCAGTATTTT. Together with reference TRBV9 and TRBJ2-3, the CDR3 gives the full variable domain: DSGVTQTPKHLITATGQRVTLRCSPRSGDLSVYWYQQSLDQGLQFLIQYYNGEERAKGNILERFSAQQFPDLHSELNLSSLELGDSALYFCASSVLGGADTQYFGPGTRLTVL.

A few counts support this clone. The chain employs TRBV19 and TRBJ2-7, with 7 bases identical to TRBD1. After removal of 4 bases from V and 5 bases from J, the junction contained 5 bases not matched to a gene. The CDR3 covers 13 residues. CDR1 and CDR2 from the germline V gene are LNHDA and SQIVND (reference sequence). CDR3 protein: CASSTTGKDEQYF. Here the CDR3 DNA reads TGTGCCAGTAGTACGACAGGGAAGGACGAGCAGTACTTC.

The chain recombines TRBV5-1 with TRBJ2-3, with D perhaps matching TRBD1 (5 bases). Trimming took 2 bases from V and 5 from J, leaving 6 bases between them. The CDR3 length is 12 residues. CDR1 and CDR2 from the germline V gene are SGHRS and YFSETQ. Here the CDR3 reads CASSFQGDTQYF. The DNA for the CDR3 is TGCGCCAGCAGCTTTCAGGGAGATACGCAGTATTTT.